This section outlines one T cell receptor (beta chain) sequence together with its context. What antigen it recognizes has not been identified. No base quality information exists; no much larger clone differs at one position. Measured from the cysteine to the phenylalanine, the CDR3 is 15 residues long. The entry retains the CDR3 DNA only, 45 bases that are in frame from base 1. CDR1 and CDR2 were assigned from the germline V gene as KGHSH and LQKENI. V gives up 3 bases and J gives up 7 bases, and the segment between their germline ends measures 16 bases. One collaborating source in Seattle enrolled patients during active infection and followed them longitudinally through the course of disease. Whole blood was collected in K2EDTA tubes by collaborating institutions according to the institutions' own protocols. For TCRbeta analysis, collaborator samples were shipped as frozen whole blood, as isolated PBMCs, or as DNA extracted from either sample type.

TCRbeta CDR3 regions were amplified from genomic DNA using the immunoSEQ Assay, a bias-controlled multiplex PCR. The original methods were these. Nucleated cell counts per sample were estimated from amplification of reference gene primers within the assay. Sequence reads were collapsed and filtered to measure the absolute abundance of every unique TCRbeta CDR3 rearrangement. For each sample, productive Simpson clonality was calculated as the square root of Simpson's diversity index over productive rearrangements. TCRdb re-hosts the immuneACCESS table, in-frame sequences only. Its copies lack some clones; in the studies checked, an unresolved V gene accounts for under half of them, and the cause for the rest is not known. D and trimming were read from the DNA, whereas the V and J calls and clone size are those reported in that table. This sample has 250,000 to 300,000 clones in its table, and about nine tenths of those were observed once. The ten largest clones capture roughly 11% of the sample.

The entry originates in a study of blood T cell repertoires in COVID-19 (dated by TCRdb to the early 2020s). Broadly, across the study: Samples covering the acute and convalescent phases of COVID-19 were provided by collaborators in the United States, Italy and Spain. Deeply sampled blood TCRbeta repertoires from subjects exposed to, actively infected with, or recovered from COVID-19 were included in the dataset. Where available, HLA class I and class II types were taken from metadata supplied by the sample provider and were not determined by assay-based typing. The repertoires were released in a freely available public database meant as a resource for research on the immune response to SARS-CoV-2. The samples were drawn from the first 160 participants of the ongoing ImmuneRACE study and from some 1,300 subjects provided by 6 global collaborators. The sample metadata nearly always contained a de-identified subject ID, COVID-19 status, age in years and sex. The material from the prospective study consisted of cDNA or gDNA derived from T cells, B-cell-depleted T cells, or PBMCs.

What the work shows at the level of the full study, not this receptor alone: Clinical and demographic metadata were provided uncurated, with the amount varying by source and participant.

This sequence uses TRBV18 and TRBJ2-1; TRBD2 might be the D gene, on 6 matching bases. This sequence originates from a woman aged 25-40 years with COVID-19, enrolled during active disease. The sample was peripheral blood. The CDR3 in this case is CASSPGLPGVNEQFF. In nucleotide form, the sequence is TGTGCCAGCTCACCGGGACTCCCCGGAGTTAATGAGCAGTTCTTC.